The clone carrying this T cell receptor beta chain was seen just once. Its antigen is as yet unknown. A read error may produce the germline difference seen at one junction end. Other nucleotide sequences from this sample produce the same CDR3. In germline, CDR1 is ENHRY, CDR2 SYGVKD. The CDR3 runs 13 residues. The data were produced by immunoSEQ multiplex PCR, yet TCRdb's version contains in-frame clones alone and is incomplete. The repertoire holds more than 90,000 clones, with roughly nine tenths as singletons. This sample was taken from a study of graft-versus-host responses after intestinal transplantation.

The source of this sequence is a human donor who was the organ donor for an intestinal transplant. This chain uses TRBV10-3 with TRBJ1-3; D remains ambiguous. This sample comprised unstimulated CD4+ T cells sorted from spleen or lymph node cells, obtained before transplant. CDR3 residues: CAIKAGDGNTIYF. DNA of the CDR3: TGCGCCATCAAGGCGGGCGACGGAAACACCATATATTTT.